This is a list of T cell receptor beta chains from one sample in a study of T-cell memory formation after mild COVID-19. MiXCR was run by TCRdb on the 5' RACE reads, yielding one entry per CDR3 protein. The table lists about 260,000 distinct CDR3 sequences, 16% of them singletons. Sample: PBMCs or a T cell subset sorted from them (not recorded which). The origin of the receptors is a man younger than 35 who had mild COVID-19 (a few samples of this study predate the infection). Cell type and time point are not known. Both conserved end residues are part of each CDR3. The D gene is left open where the match is weak. Part of the rows lack a size; the others show once, few, many or a class for expanded clones.

d_gene	abundance	v_gene	j_gene	CDR3aa	CDR3nt
.	.	TRBV7-6	TRBJ2-3	CASSLKRGGPDTQYF	TGTGCCAGCAGCTTAAAGAGGGGGGGCCCCGATACGCAGTATTTT
.	few	TRBV4-3	TRBJ2-4	CASSHMGPEENIQYF	TGCGCCAGCAGCCACATGGGCCCAGAGGAAAACATTCAGTACTTC
.	.	TRBV9	TRBJ1-2	CASSVGGAQANYGYTF	TGTGCCAGCAGCGTAGGAGGGGCACAAGCTAACTATGGCTACACCTTC
TRBD1	.	TRBV28	TRBJ2-4	CASSLQDRVPKNIQYF	TGTGCCAGCAGTTTGCAGGACAGGGTTCCCAAAAACATTCAGTACTTC
.	many	TRBV7-2	TRBJ1-5	CASSSQLNQPQHF	TGTGCCAGCAGCTCTCAGTTAAATCAGCCCCAGCATTTT
.	.	TRBV9	TRBJ2-1	CASSVERLTTYNEQFF	TGTGCCAGCAGCGTAGAAAGGCTAACCACCTACAATGAGCAGTTCTTC
.	many	TRBV5-1	TRBJ1-1	CASSARGAISEAFF	TGCGCCAGCAGCGCCCGGGGGGCGATTTCTGAAGCTTTCTTT
TRBD1	.	TRBV4-1	TRBJ2-7	CASSRGQLSYEQYF	TGCGCCAGCAGCCGGGGACAGCTGTCCTACGAGCAGTACTTC
.	few	TRBV25-1	TRBJ1-5	CASTDGDSNQPQHF	TGTGCCAGCACGGACGGAGATAGCAATCAGCCCCAGCATTTT
.	few	TRBV7-2	TRBJ1-1	CASSIHRESTEAFF	TGTGCCAGCAGCATTCACAGGGAAAGCACTGAAGCTTTCTTT
.	few	TRBV21-1	TRBJ2-7	CASSKASRNTTYEQYF	TGTGCCAGCAGCAAAGCGTCGAGGAATACTACCTACGAGCAGTACTTC
TRBD1	many	TRBV7-9	TRBJ1-1	CASSAGQGNTEAFF	TGTGCCAGCAGCGCGGGACAGGGGAACACTGAAGCTTTCTTT
.	few	TRBV4-3	TRBJ2-4	CASSQDGGAKNIQYF	TGCGCCAGCAGCCAAGATGGGGGAGCCAAAAACATTCAGTACTTC
.	few	TRBV4-1	TRBJ1-1	CASSDYVRGNTEAFF	TGCGCCAGCAGCGACTATGTGAGGGGTAACACTGAAGCTTTCTTT
.	many	TRBV12-3/TRBV12-4	TRBJ2-4	CASSFQRAKNIQYF	TGTGCCAGCAGTTTCCAACGGGCCAAAAACATTCAGTACTTC
.	.	TRBV12-3/TRBV12-4	TRBJ1-2	CASAIRTSYGYTF	TGTGCCAGCGCCATTAGGACATCCTATGGCTACACCTTC
TRBD2	.	TRBV11-2	TRBJ2-1	CASSLAAWATSGGAQFF	TGTGCCAGCAGCTTAGCAGCTTGGGCAACTAGCGGGGGGGCCCAGTTCTTC
.	many	TRBV5-1	TRBJ2-1	CASSLDNEQFF	TGTGCCAGCAGCTTAGACAATGAGCAGTTCTTC
TRBD2	.	TRBV7-2	TRBJ2-1	CASSFSGGADEQFF	TGTGCCAGCAGCTTTAGCGGGGGGGCCGATGAGCAGTTCTTC
.	few	TRBV4-3	TRBJ1-1	CASSQDRVMNTEAFF	TGCGCCAGCAGCCAAGACCGGGTGATGAACACTGAAGCTTTCTTT
.	.	TRBV2	TRBJ2-2	CSSRGVGELFF	TGTTCCAGCAGGGGTGTCGGGGAGCTGTTTTTT
.	.	TRBV5-1	TRBJ2-5	CASSLEIDSRAPGETQYF	TGCGCCAGCAGCTTGGAGATCGATTCGCGGGCGCCGGGTGAGACCCAGTACTTC
.	few	TRBV28	TRBJ2-3	CATHGGPGTDTQYF	TGTGCCACCCACGGGGGCCCAGGCACAGATACGCAGTATTTT
TRBD1	few	TRBV9	TRBJ1-5	CASSRSGQPTQPQHF	TGTGCCAGCAGCCGCTCGGGACAGCCAACGCAACCCCAGCATTTT
.	.	TRBV7-9	TRBJ1-1	CASGERGTEAFF	TGTGCCAGCGGGGAAAGGGGCACTGAAGCTTTCTTT
.	.	TRBV9	TRBJ1-6	CASSAERGLGSLHF	TGTGCCAGCAGCGCCGAGCGGGGGTTGGGGTCCCTCCACTTT
.	few	TRBV7-9	TRBJ2-7	CASSLVRDSYEQYF	TGTGCCAGCAGCTTAGTTCGGGATTCCTACGAGCAGTACTTC
.	few	TRBV7-9	TRBJ2-3	CASSLVSKTDTQYF	TGTGCCAGCAGCTTAGTATCCAAGACAGATACGCAGTATTTT
.	.	TRBV10-3	TRBJ1-5	CAISGASSNQPQHF	TGTGCCATCAGTGGGGCCAGTAGCAATCAGCCCCAGCATTTT
.	few	TRBV24-1	TRBJ2-3	CATSDSGRSTDTQYF	TGTGCCACCAGTGATTCGGGACGTAGCACAGATACGCAGTATTTT
TRBD1	few	TRBV3-1	TRBJ2-7	CASISGQGSEQYF	TGTGCCAGCATATCGGGACAGGGGAGCGAGCAGTACTTC
.	.	TRBV27	TRBJ1-5	CASTNGQLNQPQHF	TGTGCCAGCACGAACGGCCAGCTCAATCAGCCCCAGCATTTT
.	.	TRBV7-3	TRBJ1-1	CASSFFPGGGAFF	TGTGCCAGCAGCTTTTTCCCGGGGGGGGGAGCTTTCTTT
.	many	TRBV7-9	TRBJ2-2	CASSFQAAGRELFF	TGTGCCAGCAGCTTCCAGGCGGCAGGCCGGGAGCTGTTTTTT
.	.	TRBV18	TRBJ2-5	CASSAPGPLLHQETQYF	TGTGCCAGCTCAGCCCCCGGGCCACTACTCCATCAAGAGACCCAGTACTTC
.	.	TRBV20-1	TRBJ1-2	CSARLQGENGYTF	TGCAGTGCTAGGTTACAGGGTGAGAATGGCTACACCTTC
TRBD2	few	TRBV5-1	TRBJ2-1	CASRDTGTRGNEQFF	TGCGCCAGCAGGGACACCGGGACTAGGGGCAATGAGCAGTTCTTC
.	.	TRBV19	TRBJ2-3	CASSIPARRPTQYF	TGTGCCAGTAGTATCCCAGCCCGCCGACCGACGCAGTATTTT
.	few	TRBV11-2	TRBJ2-7	CASSYQGGRYEQYF	TGTGCCAGCAGTTATCAGGGAGGTCGGTACGAGCAGTACTTC
TRBD1	.	TRBV29-1	TRBJ1-1	CSVSSGQGSEAFF	TGCAGCGTCTCCTCAGGACAGGGATCTGAAGCTTTCTTT
.	.	TRBV28	TRBJ1-1	CASSLGASYTEAFF	TGTGCCAGCAGTTTGGGGGCCTCGTACACTGAAGCTTTCTTT
.	.	TRBV9	TRBJ2-6	CASSPARAGRSGANVLTF	TGTGCCAGCAGCCCCGCTAGGGCGGGGAGATCTGGGGCCAACGTCCTGACTTTC
TRBD1	.	TRBV10-2	TRBJ2-5	CASSEPDRVEETQYF	TGCGCCAGCAGTGAGCCGGACAGGGTGGAAGAGACCCAGTACTTC
.	.	TRBV27	TRBJ1-5	CASSGGSIGKGQPQHF	TGTGCCAGCAGTGGGGGCTCAATCGGAAAAGGTCAGCCCCAGCATTTT
.	many	TRBV24-1	TRBJ2-1	CATSRGQSYNEQFF	TGTGCCACCAGTCGGGGACAATCCTACAATGAGCAGTTCTTC
.	many	TRBV5-1	TRBJ2-5	CASRGEGQETQYF	TGCGCCAGTCGGGGTGAGGGGCAAGAGACCCAGTACTTC
TRBD2	.	TRBV7-6	TRBJ2-7	CASSLVPSSGGQAYEQYF	TGTGCCAGCAGCTTAGTTCCGTCTAGCGGGGGGCAGGCCTACGAGCAGTACTTC
TRBD1	few	TRBV4-1	TRBJ1-1	CASSFRQGGTEAFF	TGCGCCAGCAGCTTCCGACAGGGTGGCACTGAAGCTTTCTTT
TRBD2	few	TRBV15	TRBJ2-7	CATSGAAGGGHEQYF	TGTGCCACCAGCGGGGCAGCGGGGGGGGGGCACGAGCAGTACTTC
.	.	TRBV10-3	TRBJ2-7	CAISEFPSGNPYF	TGTGCCATCAGTGAGTTTCCTTCTGGGAATCCGTACTTC
.	few	TRBV9	TRBJ2-3	CASSVGRGAKVDTQYF	TGTGCCAGCAGCGTAGGCAGGGGGGCGAAGGTGGATACGCAGTATTTT